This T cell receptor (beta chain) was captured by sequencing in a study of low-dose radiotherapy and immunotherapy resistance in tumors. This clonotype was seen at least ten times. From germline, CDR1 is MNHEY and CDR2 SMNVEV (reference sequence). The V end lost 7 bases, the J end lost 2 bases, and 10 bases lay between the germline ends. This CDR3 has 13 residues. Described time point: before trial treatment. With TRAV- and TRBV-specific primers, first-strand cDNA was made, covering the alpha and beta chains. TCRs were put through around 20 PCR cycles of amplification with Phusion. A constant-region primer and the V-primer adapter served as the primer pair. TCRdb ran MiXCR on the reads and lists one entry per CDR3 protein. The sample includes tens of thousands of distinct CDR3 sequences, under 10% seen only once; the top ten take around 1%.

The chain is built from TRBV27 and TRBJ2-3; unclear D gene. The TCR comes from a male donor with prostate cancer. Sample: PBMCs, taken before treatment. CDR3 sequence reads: CASTDPTTDTQYF. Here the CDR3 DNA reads TGTGCCAGCACCGATCCCACCACAGATACGCAGTATTTT.